The 23 T cell receptor beta chains below were found in one sample sequenced in a study of OX40 agonist ivuxolimab in advanced cancers. The data were produced by immunoSEQ multiplex PCR, yet TCRdb's version contains in-frame clones alone and is incomplete. The sample includes some 89,000 clones, around 80% seen only once; the top ten take roughly 1.7%. Sequencing was performed on CD4+ or CD8+ T cells sorted from blood, taken in a trial of the OX40 agonist ivuxolimab. The source of these receptors is an adult with an advanced solid tumor such as melanoma, head and neck, liver or kidney cancer.

The chain combines TRBV27 with TRBJ1-2; D perhaps matches TRBD1 (6 bases). The CDR3 spans 18 residues. Germline V gene sequence: CDR1 MNHEY, CDR2 SMNVEV (reference sequence). The V and J ends lost 5 bases and 0 bases respectively, with 22 bases between them. DNA for the CDR3: TGTGCCAGCAGTCCGTTAATCGTAAGGGGGGGAACTAACTATGGCTACACCTTC. The encoded protein is CASSPLIVRGGTNYGYTF.

This clone turned up a few times. The V gene is TRBV9, the J gene TRBJ1-3; D call uncertain. This CDR3 spans 15 amino acids. The V gene lost 0 bases and the J gene lost 0 bases, with 7 bases spanning the gap. Germline CDR1 and CDR2: SGDLS and YYNGEE. The CDR3 coding sequence is TGTGCCAGCAGCGTAGAGGGTGTCTCTGGAAACACCATATATTTT. Translation: CASSVEGVSGNTIYF.

This clone was observed a few times. The chain combines TRBV6-1 with TRBJ1-5; the D is unclear. The ends were cut back, 6 bases at V and 4 bases at J, with 7 bases in the middle. Germline CDR1 MNHNS, CDR2 SASEGT. This CDR3 contains 12 residues. The CDR3 here is CASRGRNQPQHF. Here the CDR3 DNA reads TGTGCCAGCAGGGGCAGAAATCAGCCCCAGCATTTT.

This chain links TRBV5-4 with TRBJ2-1; 13 bases are shared with TRBD2. With V trimmed by 5 bases and J by 5 bases, 7 bases remained unmatched. The CDR3 is made up of 16 amino acids. The germline gives CDR1 SGHNT, CDR2 YYREEE (reference sequence). CDR3 amino acids: CASRPGLAGSDNEQFF. The CDR3 DNA is TGTGCCAGCAGGCCGGGACTAGCGGGGAGCGACAATGAGCAGTTCTTC. The whole variable domain, remainder taken from reference TRBV5-4 and TRBJ2-1, is ETGVTQSPTHLIKTRGQQVTLRCSSQSGHNTVSWYQQALGQGPQFIFQYYREEENGRGNFPPRFSGLQFPNYSSELNVNALELDDSALYLCASRPGLAGSDNEQFFGPGTRLTVL.

The rearrangement uses TRBV28 and TRBJ2-3; the match to TRBD2 covers 9 bases. The CDR3 runs to 15 residues. CDR1 is MDHEN, CDR2 SYDVKM, per germline. V lost 1 base, J lost 1 base, and 0 bases stayed unmatched. Here the CDR3 DNA reads TGTGCCAGCAGTTTATCTAGCGGGGGCACAGATACGCAGTATTTT. This gives the protein CASSLSSGGTDTQYF.

The rearrangement joins TRBV12-5 to TRBJ1-5, with D perhaps matching TRBD1 (5 bases). Germline-derived CDR1 and CDR2 are LGHNT and FRNRAP. The ends were cut back, 0 bases at V and 0 bases at J, with 24 bases in the middle. This CDR3 comprises 21 residues. The CDR3 is CASGLVLGPTVGGYSNQPQHF. The CDR3 bases are TGTGCTAGTGGTTTGGTATTGGGCCCGACAGTCGGGGGATATAGCAATCAGCCCCAGCATTTT.

The chain is built from TRBV27 and TRBJ1-2; tentatively, D is TRBD1 (6 bases). V shed 2 bases and J shed 4 bases, with 17 bases lying between them. Germline CDR1 is MNHEY and CDR2 is SMNVEV (reference sequence). The CDR3 has 16 residues. The CDR3 nucleotides are TGTGCCAGCAGTTTAAGGACGGGGGCACGCGGCTATGGCTACACCTTC. This sequence encodes CASSLRTGARGYGYTF.

The chain has TRBV5-8 and TRBJ2-2, with 8 bases lining up with TRBD2. Trimming took 3 bases from V and 3 from J; bases not matched to a gene: 1. Germline CDR1 SGHTS, CDR2 YDEGEE. The CDR3 sequence is 14 residues long. This chain's CDR3 is CASSWGLDTGELFF. CDR3 bases: TGTGCCAGCAGCTGGGGACTAGACACCGGGGAGCTGTTTTTT.

The chain recombines TRBV28 with TRBJ1-5; TRBD1 might be the D (5 bases). Germline V gene lookup returns CDR1 MDHEN and CDR2 SYDVKM. The CDR3 sequence is 15 residues long. V gave up 6 bases and J gave up 0 bases, with 12 bases separating them. As DNA, the CDR3 is TGTGCCAGCAGGGGGGGGGATTATAGCAATCAGCCCCAGCATTTT. It codes for CASRGGDYSNQPQHF.

This chain connects TRBV14 to TRBJ2-5; D is uncertain. Germline V gene lookup returns CDR1 SGHDN and CDR2 FVKESK. Trimming pared 1 base from V and 5 bases from J, leaving 14 bases between. This CDR3 is built from 15 residues. In nucleotides, the CDR3 is TGTGCCAGCAGCCAAGGCGACTTACCGGGCGAGACCCAGTACTTC. As protein: CASSQGDLPGETQYF.

This rearrangement joins TRBV27 to TRBJ1-5; no firm D call. Per germline, CDR1 MNHEY and CDR2 SMNVEV (reference sequence). Trimming removed 3 bases from V and 6 bases from J, with 9 bases in between. The CDR3 loop spans 13 amino acids. The CDR3 nucleotides read TGTGCCAGCAGTTTCTGGGGTACTCAGCCCCAGCATTTT. Protein: CASSFWGTQPQHF.

This clone is a singleton in its sample. The V gene is TRBV1, the J gene TRBJ2-7; the table's TRBD1 call for D was not verified on the DNA. TRBV1 is a pseudogene locus. CDR3 size: 15 residues. CDR3 DNA sequence: TGCACCAGCAGCCAAGGGACAGCCGGCCTATACGAGCAGTACTTC. This translates into CTSSQGTAGLYEQYF.

The J gene is TRBJ2-2, the V gene TRBV25-1; unclear D gene. Looked up from germline, CDR1 is MGHDK and CDR2 is SYGVNS. The CDR3 consists of 14 residues. V was clipped by 2 bases and J by 4 bases, with 8 bases between them. The CDR3 bases are TGTGCCAGCAGTGAACCTTGGGCCACCGGGGAGCTGTTTTTT. The encoded protein is CASSEPWATGELFF.

This rearrangement joins TRBV7-8 to TRBJ1-1, with unresolved D. Trimming took 5 bases from V and 3 from J, leaving 4 bases between them. The CDR3 consists of 11 residues. Germline assignment: CDR1 SGHVS and CDR2 FQNEAQ. The CDR3 sequence: CASSAYTEAFF. CDR3 nucleotide sequence: TGTGCCAGCAGCGCCTACACTGAAGCTTTCTTT.

This chain connects TRBV5-1 to TRBJ2-5; 8 bases align to TRBD1. The germline gives CDR1 SGHRS, CDR2 YFSETQ. The CDR3 runs to 14 residues. The V segment lost 4 bases and the J segment 4 bases; nucleotides outside the gene matches: 6. CDR3 sequence: CASSTTGARETQYF. The CDR3 DNA reads as TGCGCCAGCAGCACGACAGGGGCACGAGAGACCCAGTACTTC.

The chain is built from TRBV28 and TRBJ1-5; 7 bases line up with TRBD1. The V and J ends lost 5 bases and 4 bases, in that order; junction bases with no gene match: 8. Germline CDR1 is MDHEN and CDR2 is SYDVKM. This CDR3 has 15 residues. The CDR3 bases are TGTGCCAGCAGTGAGGGACAGACAAGAAATCAGCCCCAGCATTTT. Protein sequence: CASSEGQTRNQPQHF.

This clone was picked up one time. The chain employs TRBV30 and TRBJ2-2, with a possible D match to TRBD1 (5 bases). V dropped 3 bases and J dropped 3 bases, with 14 bases sitting between them. Germline assignment: CDR1 GTSNPN and CDR2 SVGIG (reference sequence). This CDR3 region has 15 residues. For the CDR3, the DNA is TGTGCCTGGAGCCAAAGGACACTTTACACCGGGGAGCTGTTTTTT. Translation: CAWSQRTLYTGELFF.

The V gene is TRBV5-1, the J gene TRBJ2-6; D call uncertain. V dropped 4 bases and J dropped 0 bases, with 17 bases sitting between them. CDR1 and CDR2 from the germline V gene are SGHRS and YFSETQ. The CDR3 is made up of 18 amino acids. The CDR3 bases are TGCGCCAGCAGCACCAGAGCTCAGGCCAACTCTGGGGCCAACGTCCTGACTTTC. This gives the protein CASSTRAQANSGANVLTF.

The V gene is TRBV28, the J gene TRBJ2-1; 8 bases are a match to TRBD1. The CDR3 extends over 15 amino acids. Germline assignment: CDR1 MDHEN and CDR2 SYDVKM. V lost 6 bases to trimming and J lost 6 bases; unmatched junction nucleotides: 10. In DNA form, the CDR3 reads TGTGCCAGCAGCGTGCCGACAGGGGTGGTCAATGAGCAGTTCTTC. It codes for CASSVPTGVVNEQFF.

The V and J genes are TRBV6-1 and TRBJ1-6; D gene uncertain. The CDR3 contains 15 residues. Trimming removed 6 bases at V and 0 bases at J, with 9 bases between. CDR1 and CDR2 (germline): MNHNS, SASEGT. The CDR3 protein is CASRLLSSYNSPLHF. DNA for the CDR3: TGTGCCAGCAGACTCCTGAGCTCCTATAATTCACCCCTCCACTTT.

The chain couples TRBV7-9 to TRBJ2-3; D not resolved. The CDR3 runs 16 residues. V was pared by 0 bases and J by 0 bases, with 10 bases between. Germline CDR1 and CDR2: SEHNR and FQNEAQ (reference sequence). The CDR3, as DNA: TGTGCCAGCAGCTTAGCTCGATCCTTAAGCACAGATACGCAGTATTTT. Its translation is CASSLARSLSTDTQYF.

This clone has only one observation. V and J are TRBV18 and TRBJ2-1, with a possible D match to TRBD1 (6 bases). The germline V and J ends were trimmed by 4 bases and 1 base, with 20 bases remaining between them. The CDR3 length is 18 residues. Germline V lookup: CDR1 KGHSH, CDR2 LQKENI. The CDR3, as DNA: TGTGCCAGCTCACGCCTAACGTCAGGGGTTGGGTCCTACAATGAGCAGTTCTTC. This codes for CASSRLTSGVGSYNEQFF.

The chain carries TRBV9 and TRBJ1-2; a possible D gene is TRBD1 (5 bases). This CDR3 spans 14 amino acids. The germline CDR1 and CDR2 sequences are SGDLS and YYNGEE. V lost 0 bases and J lost 8, with 14 bases in between. CDR3 nucleotide sequence: TGTGCCAGCAGCGTAGGAACGGGACGGGGCGGCTACACCTTC. Translation gives CASSVGTGRGGYTF.